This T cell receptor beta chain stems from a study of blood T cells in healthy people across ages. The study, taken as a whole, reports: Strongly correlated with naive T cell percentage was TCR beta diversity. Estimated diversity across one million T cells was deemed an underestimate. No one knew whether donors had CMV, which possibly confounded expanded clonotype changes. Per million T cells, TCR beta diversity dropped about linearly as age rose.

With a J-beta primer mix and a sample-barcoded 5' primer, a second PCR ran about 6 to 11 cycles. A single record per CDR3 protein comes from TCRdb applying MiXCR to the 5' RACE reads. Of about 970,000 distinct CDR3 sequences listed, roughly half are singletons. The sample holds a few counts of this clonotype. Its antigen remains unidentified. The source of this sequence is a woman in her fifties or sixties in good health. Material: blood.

The CDR3 reads CSASKQGAREQYF. CDR3 DNA sequence: TGCAGTGCTAGTAAACAGGGGGCAAGAGAGCAGTACTTC. V usage is TRBV20-1 and J usage is TRBJ2-7, with 9 bases fitting TRBD1. This CDR3 comprises 13 residues. Per the germline V gene, CDR1 is DFQATT and CDR2 is SNEGSKA (reference sequence). V lost 3 bases to trimming and J lost 7 bases; unmatched junction nucleotides: 7.